This T cell receptor beta chain was identified in a study of response to subunit inactivated influenza vaccine. This CDR3 has 18 residues. Germline loops: CDR1 KGHDR, CDR2 SFDVKD. V shed 1 base, J shed 6 bases, and the junction held 6 bases outside the gene matches. General study results and limits: Each seasonal influenza vaccination recruits few new T cells, the authors suggested.

TCRdb analysed the RT-PCR reads with MiXCR anew, one entry per CDR3 protein. The table records approximately 530,000 distinct CDR3 sequences, approximately 7.1% of them present only once. In regard to this clonotype: The antigen remains unidentified.

This sequence originates from a man between 50 and 70 years old who received an inactivated influenza vaccine. The sample here was PBMCs from blood, taken roughly 24 months after vaccination. This chain connects TRBV24-1 to TRBJ2-2; 14 bases agree with TRBD2. The CDR3 reads CATSDFGLAGGSAGELFF. The CDR3 DNA is TGTGCCACCAGTGATTTCGGACTAGCGGGAGGCTCGGCCGGGGAGCTGTTTTTT.